This T cell receptor beta chain derives from a study of cytomegalovirus exposure and HLA in healthy donors. Study-level points and caveats: In a later analysis, DRB1 alleles had the most associated TCRs; HLA-C alleles the fewest.

As regards this clone: Its antigen is unidentified.

CDR1 and CDR2 (germline): MNHNY, SVGAGI (reference sequence). Between the trimmed V and J ends, which lost 2 bases and 4 bases, there was a span of 6 bases. The CDR3 covers 13 residues. The PCR ran on 60 Vbeta and 13 Jbeta primers. Some clones are missing from TCRdb's copy, which holds only in-frame ones; the method was immunoSEQ multiplex PCR. Among about 110,000 clones, approximately 83% were seen once, and the ten largest hold less than 2%. The sequenced sample consisted of PBMCs. V gene TRBV6-6 combines with J gene TRBJ2-1, with D unresolved. The receptor comes from a middle-aged man in good health and CMV-seronegative. CDR3 nucleotide sequence: TGTGCCAGCAGTTACGCAGGATACAATGAGCAGTTCTTC. Protein product: CASSYAGYNEQFF.